A selection of T cell receptor beta chains follows, all from one sample in a study of blood T cell repertoires in COVID-19. Some clones are missing from TCRdb's copy, which holds only in-frame ones; the method was immunoSEQ multiplex PCR. Of tens of thousands of clones listed, 81% are singletons. The sample was peripheral blood. All receptors derive from a woman in her 70s with acute or convalescent COVID-19. CDR3s include the opening cysteine and the closing phenylalanine or tryptophan. The order of the fields is D gene, V gene, J gene, clone size, CDR3 DNA, CDR3 protein. A D gene is named only where the DNA matches it firmly. Some rows have no size entry. The others give once, few or many, or a class for an expanded clone.

d_gene: TRBD1
v_gene: TRBV5-1
j_gene: TRBJ2-2
abundance: -
CDR3nt: TGCGCCAGTAAACCCCAGGGGGCGGACACCGGGGAGCTGTTTTTT
CDR3aa: CASKPQGADTGELFF

d_gene: TRBD1
v_gene: TRBV6-4
j_gene: TRBJ1-2
abundance: -
CDR3nt: TGTGCCAGCAGCGCGGGACAGAACTATGGCTACACCTTC
CDR3aa: CASSAGQNYGYTF

d_gene: -
v_gene: TRBV5-4
j_gene: TRBJ2-1
abundance: -
CDR3nt: TGTGCCAGCAGCTCTCCAGGGTCGTTTAATGAGCAGTTCTTC
CDR3aa: CASSSPGSFNEQFF

d_gene: -
v_gene: TRBV5-4
j_gene: TRBJ1-6
abundance: -
CDR3nt: TGTGCCAGCAGCTTGGCCGGGGAAGCGGATTCACCCCTCCACTTT
CDR3aa: CASSLAGEADSPLHF

d_gene: -
v_gene: TRBV12-3/TRBV12-4
j_gene: TRBJ1-1
abundance: -
CDR3nt: TGTGCCAGCGGAACAGAGATTGAAGCTTTCTTT
CDR3aa: CASGTEIEAFF

d_gene: -
v_gene: TRBV14
j_gene: TRBJ2-2
abundance: -
CDR3nt: TGTGCCAGCAGCCAAGCAGGGGCTGGGTCCGGGGAGCTGTTTTTT
CDR3aa: CASSQAGAGSGELFF

d_gene: TRBD2
v_gene: TRBV11-3
j_gene: TRBJ2-1
abundance: -
CDR3nt: TGTGCCAGCAGCCAGCGGGGAGCGGGAGGTCACAATGAGCAGTTCTTC
CDR3aa: CASSQRGAGGHNEQFF

d_gene: -
v_gene: TRBV4-2
j_gene: TRBJ2-7
abundance: once
CDR3nt: TGTGCCAGCAGCCCAGGGGCAAGTGGGGACGAGCAGTACTTC
CDR3aa: CASSPGASGDEQYF

d_gene: -
v_gene: TRBV11-2
j_gene: TRBJ2-7
abundance: -
CDR3nt: TGTGCCAGCAGCTTAGGACAGGCCTTGTCCTACGAGCAGTACTTC
CDR3aa: CASSLGQALSYEQYF

d_gene: -
v_gene: TRBV18
j_gene: TRBJ2-3
abundance: -
CDR3nt: TGTGCCAGCTCCGGGGACTGGGCTAGCACAGATACGCAGTATTTT
CDR3aa: CASSGDWASTDTQYF

d_gene: TRBD1
v_gene: TRBV5-7
j_gene: TRBJ1-6
abundance: -
CDR3nt: TGTGCCAGCAGCTTGGCCAGGGGGAATTCACCCCTCCACTTT
CDR3aa: CASSLARGNSPLHF

d_gene: TRBD1
v_gene: TRBV28
j_gene: TRBJ1-1
abundance: -
CDR3nt: TGTGCCAGCAGTTGGGGACAGGGAAAGGCTGAAGCTTTCTTT
CDR3aa: CASSWGQGKAEAFF

d_gene: -
v_gene: TRBV7-8
j_gene: TRBJ1-1
abundance: -
CDR3nt: TGTGCCAGCAGCACACCAGGGGTCAGCTCGAACACTGAAGCTTTCTTT
CDR3aa: CASSTPGVSSNTEAFF

d_gene: -
v_gene: TRBV12-3/TRBV12-4
j_gene: TRBJ2-5
abundance: -
CDR3nt: TGTGCCAGCAGTTGGGGCAGGGGAGAGACCCAGTACTTC
CDR3aa: CASSWGRGETQYF

d_gene: TRBD1
v_gene: TRBV6-2/TRBV6-3
j_gene: TRBJ1-1
abundance: -
CDR3nt: TGTGCCAGCAGATACAGGGGGTTATGGAACACTGAAGCTTTCTTT
CDR3aa: CASRYRGLWNTEAFF

d_gene: TRBD1
v_gene: TRBV19
j_gene: TRBJ1-6
abundance: medium-sized
CDR3nt: TGTGCCAGTAGTTACGCACAGGGGTACTCCTATAATTCACCCCTCCACTTT
CDR3aa: CASSYAQGYSYNSPLHF

d_gene: -
v_gene: TRBV10-2
j_gene: TRBJ1-5
abundance: -
CDR3nt: TGCGCCAGCAGTGAGTACAGGGAGGGTCAGCCCCAGCATTTT
CDR3aa: CASSEYREGQPQHF

d_gene: TRBD1
v_gene: TRBV6-5
j_gene: TRBJ2-7
abundance: -
CDR3nt: TGTGCCACGGGACAGGGACGTTCGTCCTACGAGCAGTACTTC
CDR3aa: CATGQGRSSYEQYF

d_gene: -
v_gene: TRBV9
j_gene: TRBJ1-1
abundance: -
CDR3nt: TGTGCCAGCAGCGTAGCTCCTTTGAACACTGAAGCTTTCTTT
CDR3aa: CASSVAPLNTEAFF

d_gene: TRBD2
v_gene: TRBV7-6
j_gene: TRBJ2-7
abundance: -
CDR3nt: TGTGCCAGCAGCTTAAATCGGGCGGGAGGCCAGGGGGAGCAGTACTTC
CDR3aa: CASSLNRAGGQGEQYF

d_gene: -
v_gene: TRBV3-1/TRBV3-2
j_gene: TRBJ2-6
abundance: -
CDR3nt: TGTGCCAGCAGCCTCCAGGGCTCTGGGGCCAACGTCCTGACTTTC
CDR3aa: CASSLQGSGANVLTF

d_gene: -
v_gene: TRBV28
j_gene: TRBJ1-5
abundance: -
CDR3nt: TGTGCCAGCAGTTTCTTCGGGGGGAGCAATCAGCCCCAGCATTTT
CDR3aa: CASSFFGGSNQPQHF

d_gene: -
v_gene: TRBV28
j_gene: TRBJ1-3
abundance: -
CDR3nt: TGTGCCAGCAGCTTTCAGTCCTCTGGAAACACCATATATTTT
CDR3aa: CASSFQSSGNTIYF

d_gene: -
v_gene: TRBV5-1
j_gene: TRBJ2-2
abundance: -
CDR3nt: TGCGCCAGCAGCTTGGTGACAGGCAACACCGGGGAGCTGTTTTTT
CDR3aa: CASSLVTGNTGELFF

d_gene: -
v_gene: TRBV3-1/TRBV3-2
j_gene: TRBJ2-2
abundance: -
CDR3nt: TGTGCCAGCAGCCGCGGGCTTCCTGGCGGGGCCGGGGAGCTGTTTTTT
CDR3aa: CASSRGLPGGAGELFF

d_gene: -
v_gene: TRBV21-1
j_gene: TRBJ1-3
abundance: -
CDR3nt: TGTGCCAGCAGCAACCCGGGACAGGGGCCGAAGGCTGGAAACACCATATATTTT
CDR3aa: CASSNPGQGPKAGNTIYF

d_gene: -
v_gene: TRBV19
j_gene: TRBJ1-2
abundance: -
CDR3nt: TGTGCCAGTACCCAGCGGGGAACTAACTATGGCTACACCTTC
CDR3aa: CASTQRGTNYGYTF

d_gene: -
v_gene: TRBV7-3
j_gene: TRBJ2-1
abundance: -
CDR3nt: TGTGCCAGCAGCCCCGGACCAGGGGCGCCCTACAATGAGCAGTTCTTC
CDR3aa: CASSPGPGAPYNEQFF

d_gene: TRBD1
v_gene: TRBV6-5
j_gene: TRBJ2-5
abundance: -
CDR3nt: TGTGCCAGCAGTCCGGACAGGGGATCCCAAGAGACCCAGTACTTC
CDR3aa: CASSPDRGSQETQYF

d_gene: -
v_gene: TRBV4-2
j_gene: TRBJ1-2
abundance: -
CDR3nt: TGTGCCAGCAGCCAAGAGGGTACAGGCCCAAACTATGGCTACACCTTC
CDR3aa: CASSQEGTGPNYGYTF

d_gene: -
v_gene: TRBV7-2
j_gene: TRBJ1-1
abundance: -
CDR3nt: TGTGCCAGCAGCTCTATCGGGGGGAGGACTGAAGCTTTCTTT
CDR3aa: CASSSIGGRTEAFF

d_gene: -
v_gene: TRBV19
j_gene: TRBJ1-5
abundance: medium-sized
CDR3nt: TGTGCCAGTAGTATCCCAGGGTATGGTCAGCCCCAGCATTTT
CDR3aa: CASSIPGYGQPQHF

d_gene: -
v_gene: TRBV19
j_gene: TRBJ1-6
abundance: -
CDR3nt: TGTGCCAGTAGTCCCCGGACAAGGTTGGGTTCACCCCTCCACTTT
CDR3aa: CASSPRTRLGSPLHF

d_gene: -
v_gene: TRBV4-1
j_gene: TRBJ1-2
abundance: few
CDR3nt: TGCGCCAGCAGCCAAGACTACCGGGTCCTATCGAGCCCGTCCTATGGCTACACCTTC
CDR3aa: CASSQDYRVLSSPSYGYTF

d_gene: -
v_gene: TRBV7-2
j_gene: TRBJ2-7
abundance: -
CDR3nt: TGTGCCAGCAGCTTCCTTGGGGGGTATTCATCCTACGAGCAGTACTTC
CDR3aa: CASSFLGGYSSYEQYF